This T cell receptor (beta chain) was retrieved from a study of cytomegalovirus exposure and HLA in healthy donors. Germline loops: CDR1 SGHRS, CDR2 YFSETQ. The CDR3 has 16 amino acids. After removal of 2 bases from V and 0 bases from J, the junction contained 4 bases not matched to a gene. PCR primers comprised 60 Vbeta and 13 Jbeta primers. Clones were sequenced by immunoSEQ multiplex PCR, and TCRdb holds only the in-frame ones, with some missing. The sample contains under 150,000 clones, approximately 8.9% of which appear only once. This clone was detected a few times. Source material: PBMCs. This chain connects TRBV5-1 to TRBJ2-2; 7 bases agree with TRBD2. The TCR was taken from a woman in her thirties or forties in good health and CMV-seropositive. The CDR3 sequence: CASSLRSGANTGELFF. CDR3 nucleotide sequence: TGCGCCAGCAGCTTAAGGAGCGGGGCGAACACCGGGGAGCTGTTTTTT.